This T cell receptor (beta chain) was sequenced in a study of identical twins. This CDR3 contains 13 residues. Trimming at V came to 5 bases and at J to 6 bases, leaving 3 bases not matched to a gene. This clonotype was counted between two and nine times. A single record per CDR3 protein comes from TCRdb applying MiXCR to the 5' RACE reads. The repertoire holds 700,000 or so distinct CDR3 sequences, with approximately 9% as singletons. These data were also filed under a second study, of yellow fever vaccine responses in identical twins.

The clonotype originates from a woman under 30 in good health. The V and J genes are TRBV12-3 or TRBV12-4 and TRBJ1-5; 8 bases are shared with TRBD1. The sequenced sample was PBMCs. The CDR3 sequence: CASSPGGPQPQHF. The CDR3 bases are TGTGCCAGCAGTCCAGGGGGCCCTCAGCCCCAGCATTTT.